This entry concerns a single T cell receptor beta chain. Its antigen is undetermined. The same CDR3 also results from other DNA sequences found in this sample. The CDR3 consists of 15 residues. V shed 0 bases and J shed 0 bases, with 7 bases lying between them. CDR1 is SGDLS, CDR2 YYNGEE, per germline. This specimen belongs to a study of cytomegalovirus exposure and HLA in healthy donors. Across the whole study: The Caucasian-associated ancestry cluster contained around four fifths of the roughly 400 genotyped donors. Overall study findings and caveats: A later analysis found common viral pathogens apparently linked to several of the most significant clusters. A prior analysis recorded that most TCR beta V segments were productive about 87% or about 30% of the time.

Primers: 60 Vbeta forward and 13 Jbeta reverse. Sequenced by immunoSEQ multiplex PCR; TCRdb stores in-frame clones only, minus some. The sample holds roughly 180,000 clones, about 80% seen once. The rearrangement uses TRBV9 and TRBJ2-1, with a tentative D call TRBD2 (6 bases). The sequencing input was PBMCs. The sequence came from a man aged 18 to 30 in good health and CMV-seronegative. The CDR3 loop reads CASSVAGGSYNEQFF. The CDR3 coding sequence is TGTGCCAGCAGCGTAGCCGGGGGCTCCTACAATGAGCAGTTCTTC.